A single sample gave rise to the 22 T cell receptor beta chains below, sequenced in a study of CD8+ T cells in alopecia areata. Sequencing used cDNA as its template, made by extracting RNA and reverse transcribing it. Profiling relied on immunoSEQ multiplex PCR, and the TCRdb table lists in-frame clones only, not all of them. The sample records roughly 150,000 clones, roughly 50% being singletons. Specimen: CD4+ T cells sorted from blood. These receptors came from a human donor in good health.

This clone was seen a handful of times. V and J are TRBV4-1 and TRBJ2-3; possible D gene TRBD2, 5 bases. Germline V gene lookup returns CDR1 MGHRA and CDR2 YSYEKL. Deletions cut 4 bases from V and 6 bases from J, with 11 bases between. There are 13 residues in the CDR3. The CDR3 loop reads CASSRLPGDTQYF. CDR3 nucleotides: TGCGCCAGCAGCCGACTTCCGGGGGATACGCAGTATTTT.

The chain combines TRBV15 with TRBJ2-7, with TRBD2 matching 10 bases. Per the germline V gene, CDR1 is LNHNV and CDR2 is YYDKDF (reference sequence). Unmatched junction bases numbered 5, after V lost 5 bases and J lost 1 base. This CDR3 comprises 15 residues. CDR3 in amino acids: CATSGRLAGSYEQYF. As DNA, the CDR3 is TGTGCCACCAGCGGTAGACTAGCGGGTTCCTACGAGCAGTACTTC.

This clone was recorded a few times. The gene calls are TRBV28 and TRBJ2-3; TRBD2 is a possible D gene (5 bases). V was trimmed by 8 bases and J by 6 bases, leaving 9 bases between them. Germline-derived CDR1 and CDR2 are MDHEN and SYDVKM. This CDR3 region has 11 residues. CDR3 loop: CASGRVDTQYF. The CDR3 DNA sequence: TGTGCCAGCGGGCGGGTCGATACGCAGTATTTT.

The chain employs TRBV25-1 and TRBJ1-5; 9 bases map to TRBD1. CDR1 and CDR2 (germline): MGHDK, SYGVNS. The CDR3 length is 14 residues. Trimming at V came to 5 bases and at J to 6 bases, leaving 5 bases not matched to a gene. Here the CDR3 reads CASSLPGQGQPQHF. CDR3 DNA sequence: TGTGCCAGCAGTTTACCGGGACAGGGTCAGCCCCAGCATTTT.

The DNA of the CDR3 is TGTGCCAGTCAGCCGGTCGACATCCCAACCGGGGAGCTGTTTTTT. This encodes CASQPVDIPTGELFF. The chain combines TRBV2 with TRBJ2-2; D remains unclear. This CDR3 contains 15 residues. V lost 9 bases and J 5 bases, leaving 19 bases between the germline ends. Germline CDR1 and CDR2: SNHLY and FYNNEI. The whole variable domain, filled in from reference TRBV2 and TRBJ2-2, reads EPEVTQTPSHQVTQMGQEVILRCVPISNHLYFYWYRQILGQKVEFLVSFYNNEISEKSEIFDDQFSVERPDGSNFTLKIRSTKLEDSAMYFCASQPVDIPTGELFFGEGSRLTVL.

The rearrangement links TRBV29-1 to TRBJ2-1; D gene uncertain. CDR3 length equals 13 residues. The V gene lost 2 bases and the J gene lost 5 bases, with 10 bases spanning the gap. CDR1 is SQVTM and CDR2 is ANQGSEA in the germline V gene. DNA for the CDR3: TGCAGCGTTGAAAAAGTGGCGAACAATGAGCAGTTCTTC. Its translation is CSVEKVANNEQFF.

This clone was seen a few times. This chain joins TRBV25-1 and TRBJ2-3; 9 bases align to TRBD1. The CDR3 sequence is 18 residues long. Trimming at V came to 2 bases and at J to 3 bases, leaving 12 bases not matched to a gene. CDR1 and CDR2 from the germline V gene are MGHDK and SYGVNS. The CDR3 protein is CASSEILLGQGLTDTQYF. Here the CDR3 DNA reads TGTGCCAGCAGTGAAATCCTTTTAGGACAGGGGTTGACAGATACGCAGTATTTT.

This clone was seen only a few times. The V and J genes are TRBV9 and TRBJ2-2; 7 positions agree with TRBD1. The CDR3 contains 14 residues. V trimming: 5 bases; J trimming: 3 bases; junction bases outside the gene matches: 4. CDR1 is SGDLS and CDR2 is YYNGEE in the germline V gene. CDR3 in DNA: TGTGCCAGCAGTTTTACAGGGGACACCGGGGAGCTGTTTTTT. It is translated as CASSFTGDTGELFF.

The genes are TRBV28 and TRBJ2-1; 7 nucleotides align to TRBD1. CDR3 size: 15 residues. CDR1 and CDR2 (germline): MDHEN, SYDVKM. V shed 6 bases, J shed 0 bases, and the junction held 5 bases outside the gene matches. In DNA form, the CDR3 reads TGTGCCAGCAGGCTCAGGGGGAACTCCTACAATGAGCAGTTCTTC. It yields the protein CASRLRGNSYNEQFF.

The genes are TRBV5-1 and TRBJ1-1; D is possibly TRBD1 (5 bases). The CDR3 length is 15 residues. Trimming stripped 3 bases from V and 6 bases from J, with 18 bases between. Germline V lookup: CDR1 SGHRS, CDR2 YFSETQ. The CDR3 nucleotides are TGCGCCAGCAGCTCAGGAGGGGTCCTTGGGGCTGAAGCTTTCTTT. Protein sequence: CASSSGGVLGAEAFF. Filled out from reference TRBV5-1 and TRBJ1-1, the complete variable domain reads KAGVTQTPRYLIKTRGQQVTLSCSPISGHRSVSWYQQTPGQGLQFLFEYFSETQRNKGNFPGRFSGRQFSNSRSEMNVSTLELGDSALYLCASSSGGVLGAEAFFGQGTRLTVV.

CDR3 DNA sequence: TGTGCCAGCAGTTACGGGCGGGTCCTCGGGGAGCAGTACTTC. Protein sequence: CASSYGRVLGEQYF. The chain employs TRBV6-5 and TRBJ2-7, with D perhaps TRBD2 (5 bases). V was cut by 2 bases and J by 7 bases, with 15 bases left in between. This CDR3 is 14 amino acids long. The germline gives CDR1 MNHEY, CDR2 SVGAGI.

The chain employs TRBV27 and TRBJ1-2, with unresolved D. The CDR3 length is 13 residues. Germline-derived CDR1 and CDR2 are MNHEY and SMNVEV (reference sequence). Deletions cut 7 bases from V and 5 bases from J, with 14 bases between. CDR3: CASMDATYYGYTF. In DNA form, the CDR3 reads TGTGCCAGCATGGATGCGACGTATTATGGCTACACCTTC.

This clone turned up a few times. The rearrangement uses TRBV11-1 and TRBJ2-5; possible D gene TRBD1, 5 bases. V was clipped by 2 bases and J by 10 bases, with 8 bases between them. Germline loops: CDR1 SGHAT, CDR2 FQDESV (reference sequence). The CDR3 has 11 residues. CDR3 DNA sequence: TGTGCCAGCAGCTTACAGGGAATCCAGTACTTC. Translated, it gives CASSLQGIQYF.

This chain uses TRBV4-2 with TRBJ2-7; 10 bases are a match to TRBD2. J gave up 4 bases and V 0 bases, and 3 bases lay outside the gene matches. Germline-derived CDR1 and CDR2 are LGHNA and YNFKEQ. The CDR3 runs 15 residues. The CDR3 nucleotides are TGTGCCAGCAGCCAAGATGCTAGCGGGGGATACGAGCAGTACTTC. Translated: CASSQDASGGYEQYF.

The chain joins TRBV4-1 to TRBJ2-1; tentatively, D is TRBD2 (6 bases). Germline loops: CDR1 MGHRA, CDR2 YSYEKL. The V end lost 4 bases, the J end lost 6 bases, and 19 bases lay between the germline ends. This CDR3 has 16 residues. The CDR3 nucleotides read TGCGCCAGCAGCCGCGGGGTTCTGTCCCCCGTCAATGAGCAGTTCTTC. Translation gives CASSRGVLSPVNEQFF.

The genes are TRBV29-1 and TRBJ2-7, with 7 bases lining up with TRBD2. With 6 bases clipped from V and 4 bases from J, the junction kept 12 bases outside the gene matches. This CDR3 is 14 amino acids long. Germline CDR1 reads SQVTM; CDR2 reads ANQGSEA. CDR3 loop: CSVIGDYYPYEQYF. The CDR3, as DNA: TGCAGCGTGATCGGGGACTACTATCCTTACGAGCAGTACTTC.

This chain links TRBV14 with TRBJ2-1; D unresolved. The CDR3 loop spans 12 amino acids. The germline V and J ends were trimmed by 2 bases and 10 bases, with 9 bases remaining between them. CDR1 is SGHDN, CDR2 FVKESK, per germline. The DNA of the CDR3 is TGTGCCAGCAGCCAACTTCCAGTCGAGCAGTTCTTC. It is translated as CASSQLPVEQFF.

This clone turned up a few times. V usage is TRBV29-1 and J usage is TRBJ1-2; 7 nucleotides line up with TRBD1. V lost 6 bases to trimming and J lost 0 bases; unmatched junction nucleotides: 4. The CDR3 has 13 residues. CDR1 is SQVTM and CDR2 is ANQGSEA in the germline V gene. CDR3 sequence reads: CSVSTGANYGYTF. The CDR3, as DNA: TGCAGCGTATCTACAGGGGCTAACTATGGCTACACCTTC.

The gene calls are TRBV7-2 and TRBJ2-3, with D possibly TRBD2 on 6 matching bases. Germline V gene sequence: CDR1 SGHTA, CDR2 FQGNSA. This CDR3 region has 15 residues. Trimming left V 3 bases short and J 2 bases short, with 12 bases between. As DNA, the CDR3 is TGTGCCAGCAGCTTGCGGGAACTTCACACAGATACGCAGTATTTT. It translates to CASSLRELHTDTQYF.

V usage is TRBV28 and J usage is TRBJ1-1, with D hard to call. Trimming left V 4 bases short and J 1 base short, with 16 bases between. The length of the CDR3 is 16 residues. Germline CDR1 is MDHEN and CDR2 is SYDVKM. Here the CDR3 DNA reads TGTGCCAGCAGTTCCCGATTGCGGGCCTCGAACACTGAAGCTTTCTTT. Protein product: CASSSRLRASNTEAFF.

This chain connects TRBV5-6 to TRBJ2-3; tentative D call: TRBD2 (5 bases). Germline assignment: CDR1 SGHDT and CDR2 YYEEEE. V shed 2 bases and J shed 2 bases, with 18 bases lying between them. This CDR3 contains 17 residues. DNA of the CDR3: TGTGCCAGCAGCTTCAGTATTGGGGAGAGGGCCACAGATACGCAGTATTTT. This sequence encodes CASSFSIGERATDTQYF.

This clone was counted only a few times. The chain combines TRBV7-2 with TRBJ2-2; D is perhaps TRBD1 (5 bases). The germline CDR1 and CDR2 sequences are SGHTA and FQGNSA. CDR3 length: 14 amino acids. The ends were cut back, 3 bases at V and 5 bases at J, with 10 bases in the middle. DNA for the CDR3: TGTGCCAGCAGCTTTTTAGGGGCGACCGGGGAGCTGTTTTTT. Translating gives CASSFLGATGELFF.